A selection of T cell receptor beta chains follows, all from one sample in a study of human thymus T cells. Sequencing was performed with immunoSEQ multiplex PCR; in TCRdb, only in-frame clones are kept and a portion is missing. The table has 55,000 to 85,000 clones, 95% seen once. The sample taken for sequencing was thymus tissue. The receptors were sampled from a girl under three years old with a congenital heart defect but otherwise immunologically healthy. Both conserved end residues are part of each CDR3. The order of the fields is CDR3 length, D gene, clone size, V gene, J gene, CDR3 DNA, CDR3 protein. A D gene is named only where the DNA matches it firmly. Clone size appears in some rows only: once, few, many, or a class for an expanded clone.

cdr3_length: 13
d_call: TRBD1
clone_size: .
v_call: TRBV11-2
j_call: TRBJ2-7
cdr3_nt: TGTGCCAGCAGCCCCGGGACAGGGGTCGTGCAGTACTTC
cdr3_aa: CASSPGTGVVQYF

cdr3_length: 18
d_call: .
clone_size: once
v_call: TRBV4-1
j_call: TRBJ1-3
cdr3_nt: TGCGCCAGCAGCCAAGGACCCCCAGGGAAGGTCTCTGGAAACACCATATATTTT
cdr3_aa: CASSQGPPGKVSGNTIYF

cdr3_length: 18
d_call: .
clone_size: once
v_call: TRBV18
j_call: TRBJ1-1
cdr3_nt: TGTGCCAGCTCACCCCTCGGGGGGATGGGGCGCCGGGACACTGAAGCTTTCTTT
cdr3_aa: CASSPLGGMGRRDTEAFF

cdr3_length: 15
d_call: .
clone_size: .
v_call: TRBV10-2
j_call: TRBJ2-3
cdr3_nt: TGCGCCAGCAGTGAAAAGGTGGGATCCACAGATACGCAGTATTTT
cdr3_aa: CASSEKVGSTDTQYF

cdr3_length: 16
d_call: TRBD2
clone_size: .
v_call: TRBV6-1
j_call: TRBJ2-7
cdr3_nt: TGTGCCAGCAGTGCCCCGGGGACTAGCGGGATAGGGGAGCAGTACTTC
cdr3_aa: CASSAPGTSGIGEQYF

cdr3_length: 11
d_call: .
clone_size: .
v_call: TRBV27
j_call: TRBJ1-5
cdr3_nt: TGTGCCAGCAGCTCTGATCAGCCCCAGCATTTT
cdr3_aa: CASSSDQPQHF

cdr3_length: 13
d_call: .
clone_size: .
v_call: TRBV6-5
j_call: TRBJ2-1
cdr3_nt: TGTGCCAGCAGTCAACCCATGACTTCTGAGCAGTTCTTC
cdr3_aa: CASSQPMTSEQFF

cdr3_length: 13
d_call: TRBD2
clone_size: .
v_call: TRBV4-1
j_call: TRBJ2-7
cdr3_nt: TGCGCCAGCAGCGGGCGGGAGTACTACGAGCAGTACTTC
cdr3_aa: CASSGREYYEQYF

cdr3_length: 15
d_call: .
clone_size: .
v_call: TRBV5-5
j_call: TRBJ2-1
cdr3_nt: TGTGCCAGCAGCATCCGGGAGTGGGGTGGGAATGAGCAGTTCTTC
cdr3_aa: CASSIREWGGNEQFF

cdr3_length: 14
d_call: TRBD2
clone_size: .
v_call: TRBV28
j_call: TRBJ2-4
cdr3_nt: TGTGCCAGCAGTCTAGCGGTAGCCAAAAACATTCAGTACTTC
cdr3_aa: CASSLAVAKNIQYF

cdr3_length: 14
d_call: .
clone_size: few
v_call: TRBV6-6
j_call: TRBJ1-1
cdr3_nt: TGTGCCAGCAGCAATCCCTCGCAGGTCACTGAAGCTTTCTTT
cdr3_aa: CASSNPSQVTEAFF

cdr3_length: 16
d_call: TRBD2
clone_size: .
v_call: TRBV28
j_call: TRBJ2-7
cdr3_nt: TGTGCCAGCAGCCCGGTTACTAGATCGGGGGGCTACGAGCAGTACTTC
cdr3_aa: CASSPVTRSGGYEQYF

cdr3_length: 15
d_call: .
clone_size: .
v_call: TRBV7-2
j_call: TRBJ2-7
cdr3_nt: TGTGCCAGCAGTGCCCGGGGTCTTAGCTCCTACGAGCAGTACTTC
cdr3_aa: CASSARGLSSYEQYF

cdr3_length: 13
d_call: .
clone_size: .
v_call: TRBV4-3
j_call: TRBJ1-1
cdr3_nt: TGCGCCAGCAGCCAAGGGGTTGGGACTGAAGCTTTCTTT
cdr3_aa: CASSQGVGTEAFF

cdr3_length: 17
d_call: TRBD1
clone_size: once
v_call: TRBV25-1
j_call: TRBJ1-2
cdr3_nt: TGTGCCAGCAGTTCGAACAGGGGAGAGGGACCAAACTATGGCTACACCTTC
cdr3_aa: CASSSNRGEGPNYGYTF

cdr3_length: 16
d_call: TRBD1
clone_size: .
v_call: TRBV9
j_call: TRBJ2-5
cdr3_nt: TGTGCCAGCAGCCCCACGGGGACAGGGGGCAGAGAGACCCAGTACTTC
cdr3_aa: CASSPTGTGGRETQYF

cdr3_length: 17
d_call: TRBD2
clone_size: .
v_call: TRBV30
j_call: TRBJ2-3
cdr3_nt: TGTGCCTGGAGGCCGAGGATGACTAGCGTGCCCACAGATACGCAGTATTTT
cdr3_aa: CAWRPRMTSVPTDTQYF

cdr3_length: 14
d_call: TRBD1
clone_size: .
v_call: TRBV6-1
j_call: TRBJ1-1
cdr3_nt: TGTGCCAGCGGGAAGACAGGGGAGAACACTGAAGCTTTCTTT
cdr3_aa: CASGKTGENTEAFF

cdr3_length: 14
d_call: .
clone_size: .
v_call: TRBV6-1
j_call: TRBJ1-5
cdr3_nt: TGTGCCAGCAGTACTAGACAGGGCAATCAGCCCCAGCATTTT
cdr3_aa: CASSTRQGNQPQHF

cdr3_length: 12
d_call: TRBD2
clone_size: .
v_call: TRBV29-1
j_call: TRBJ2-5
cdr3_nt: TGCAGCGTTGGGGGGGGGAAAGAGACCCAGTACTTC
cdr3_aa: CSVGGGKETQYF

cdr3_length: 16
d_call: TRBD1
clone_size: .
v_call: TRBV6-1
j_call: TRBJ2-7
cdr3_nt: TGTGCCAGCAGTGTCCCCCACCGGGACAGGAGGAACGAGCAGTACTTC
cdr3_aa: CASSVPHRDRRNEQYF

cdr3_length: 18
d_call: TRBD2
clone_size: once
v_call: TRBV7-9
j_call: TRBJ2-3
cdr3_nt: TGTGCCAGCAGCTTTAACGGGAGGCCCCATGCAGGAACAGATACGCAGTATTTT
cdr3_aa: CASSFNGRPHAGTDTQYF

cdr3_length: 15
d_call: .
clone_size: .
v_call: TRBV19
j_call: TRBJ2-3
cdr3_nt: TGTGCCAGTAGTATCCGCTCCCCTAGCGCAGATACGCAGTATTTT
cdr3_aa: CASSIRSPSADTQYF

cdr3_length: 16
d_call: TRBD1
clone_size: .
v_call: TRBV2
j_call: TRBJ1-4
cdr3_nt: TGTGCCAGCAGCGAATTCCTGACAGGGTATACGGAAAAACTGTTTTTT
cdr3_aa: CASSEFLTGYTEKLFF

cdr3_length: 19
d_call: TRBD1
clone_size: .
v_call: TRBV5-1
j_call: TRBJ1-5
cdr3_nt: TGCGCCAGCAGCTTACTACGAGCTACCGGACAGGGAGACAATCAGCCCCAGCATTTT
cdr3_aa: CASSLLRATGQGDNQPQHF

cdr3_length: 18
d_call: .
clone_size: .
v_call: TRBV11-2
j_call: TRBJ2-2
cdr3_nt: TGTGCCAGCAGCTCTCGAGCCCGGAGAGAATGGGGAGAAGGGGAGCTGTTTTTT
cdr3_aa: CASSSRARREWGEGELFF

cdr3_length: 16
d_call: .
clone_size: .
v_call: TRBV4-1
j_call: TRBJ2-7
cdr3_nt: TGCGCCAGCAGCCAAAAAGTTCAGGGAACTTCCTACGAGCAGTACTTC
cdr3_aa: CASSQKVQGTSYEQYF

cdr3_length: 12
d_call: .
clone_size: .
v_call: TRBV7-3
j_call: TRBJ2-2
cdr3_nt: TGTGCCAGCAGCTTAAAAACCGGGGAGCTGTTTTTT
cdr3_aa: CASSLKTGELFF

cdr3_length: 13
d_call: TRBD1
clone_size: .
v_call: TRBV6-5
j_call: TRBJ1-2
cdr3_nt: TGTGCCAGCAGTTGCACAGGGGCAGGTGGCTACACCTTC
cdr3_aa: CASSCTGAGGYTF

cdr3_length: 22
d_call: TRBD2
clone_size: .
v_call: TRBV30
j_call: TRBJ2-5
cdr3_nt: TGTGCCTGGAGCTCGACTGCCCCGACTAGCGGGAAAGAAAGGGGGAGACTGGAGACCCAGTACTTC
cdr3_aa: CAWSSTAPTSGKERGRLETQYF

cdr3_length: 18
d_call: TRBD2
clone_size: .
v_call: TRBV4-3
j_call: TRBJ2-1
cdr3_nt: TGCGCCAGCAGCCAAACCTTAAGCGGACTAGAGGTCAGGAATGAGCAGTTCTTC
cdr3_aa: CASSQTLSGLEVRNEQFF

cdr3_length: 17
d_call: .
clone_size: .
v_call: TRBV5-1
j_call: TRBJ1-4
cdr3_nt: TGCGCCAGCAGCTTGGCCCGGGGGAGACCAACTAATGAAAAACTGTTTTTT
cdr3_aa: CASSLARGRPTNEKLFF

cdr3_length: 16
d_call: .
clone_size: .
v_call: TRBV7-9
j_call: TRBJ2-7
cdr3_nt: TGTGCCAGCAGCTTAGCCGGACGGGGGCGGGTCCACGAGCAGTACTTC
cdr3_aa: CASSLAGRGRVHEQYF

cdr3_length: 12
d_call: .
clone_size: .
v_call: TRBV19
j_call: TRBJ2-2
cdr3_nt: TGTGCCAGTACAATGAACACCGGGGAGCTGTTTTTT
cdr3_aa: CASTMNTGELFF

cdr3_length: 13
d_call: .
clone_size: .
v_call: TRBV7-9
j_call: TRBJ1-3
cdr3_nt: TGTGCCACGCCCTGGGGGGCTGGAAACACCATATATTTT
cdr3_aa: CATPWGAGNTIYF

cdr3_length: 14
d_call: .
clone_size: once
v_call: TRBV13
j_call: TRBJ2-3
cdr3_nt: TGTGCCAGCCGAGGGCGGGCCCGTACGGTTACGCAGTATTTT
cdr3_aa: CASRGRARTVTQYF

cdr3_length: 17
d_call: .
clone_size: .
v_call: TRBV5-1
j_call: TRBJ2-5
cdr3_nt: TGCGCCAGCAGCTTGAGGGGACGGGGTGGGAGCGGAGAGACCCAGTACTTC
cdr3_aa: CASSLRGRGGSGETQYF

cdr3_length: 18
d_call: .
clone_size: .
v_call: TRBV25-1
j_call: TRBJ1-6
cdr3_nt: TGTGCCAGCGGTGATGGCCAGGGCAGGCGGAGGAATAATTCACCCCTCCACTTT
cdr3_aa: CASGDGQGRRRNNSPLHF

cdr3_length: 16
d_call: TRBD1
clone_size: .
v_call: TRBV11-3
j_call: TRBJ1-5
cdr3_nt: TGTGCCAGCAGTCTAGGGACAGCTAATAGCAATCAGCCCCAGCATTTT
cdr3_aa: CASSLGTANSNQPQHF

cdr3_length: 21
d_call: .
clone_size: .
v_call: TRBV28
j_call: TRBJ1-1
cdr3_nt: TGTGCCAGCAGTTGGTGGGGGACCCAAAACCGAGAGGGGGTCGGGAACACTGAAGCTTTCTTT
cdr3_aa: CASSWWGTQNREGVGNTEAFF

cdr3_length: 17
d_call: TRBD2
clone_size: .
v_call: TRBV18
j_call: TRBJ2-3
cdr3_nt: TGTGCCAGCTCACCAAGCGTAACTAGCGGGAGTGAGGATACGCAGTATTTT
cdr3_aa: CASSPSVTSGSEDTQYF

cdr3_length: 15
d_call: .
clone_size: .
v_call: TRBV15
j_call: TRBJ2-5
cdr3_nt: TGTGCCACTGCCCCTTCTGGCGGGACGGAAGAGACCCAGTACTTC
cdr3_aa: CATAPSGGTEETQYF

cdr3_length: 13
d_call: .
clone_size: .
v_call: TRBV5-1
j_call: TRBJ2-1
cdr3_nt: TGCGCCAGCAGCTTGAGGCAGGCCAATGAGCAGTTCTTC
cdr3_aa: CASSLRQANEQFF

cdr3_length: 17
d_call: .
clone_size: .
v_call: TRBV28
j_call: TRBJ1-3
cdr3_nt: TGTGCCAGCAGTCCTAGGTTTAGGAGATCCTCTGGAAACACCATATATTTT
cdr3_aa: CASSPRFRRSSGNTIYF

cdr3_length: 15
d_call: .
clone_size: .
v_call: TRBV28
j_call: TRBJ1-5
cdr3_nt: TGTGCCAGCAGTTGGTCACAGGTTGGCAATCAGCCCCAGCATTTT
cdr3_aa: CASSWSQVGNQPQHF

cdr3_length: 14
d_call: .
clone_size: .
v_call: TRBV2
j_call: TRBJ2-3
cdr3_nt: TGTGCCAGCAGTAGGGATCCCGAGGAAAATACGCAGTATTTT
cdr3_aa: CASSRDPEENTQYF

cdr3_length: 15
d_call: .
clone_size: once
v_call: TRBV5-6
j_call: TRBJ1-5
cdr3_nt: TGTGCCAGCAGGGCACGAGGGGATAGCAATCAGCCCCAGCATTTT
cdr3_aa: CASRARGDSNQPQHF

cdr3_length: 14
d_call: .
clone_size: .
v_call: TRBV7-9
j_call: TRBJ2-7
cdr3_nt: TGTGCCAGCAGCTTAGGGGCCAGCTCCTACGAGCAGTACTTC
cdr3_aa: CASSLGASSYEQYF

cdr3_length: 18
d_call: TRBD1
clone_size: .
v_call: TRBV27
j_call: TRBJ1-6
cdr3_nt: TGTGCCAGCAGTTCGGGACAGGGTAGGGCTTGGTATAATTCACCCCTCCACTTT
cdr3_aa: CASSSGQGRAWYNSPLHF

cdr3_length: 15
d_call: TRBD2
clone_size: .
v_call: TRBV30
j_call: TRBJ2-3
cdr3_nt: TGTGCCTGGAGTGCCGGGGGGGTTTTCGCAGATACGCAGTATTTT
cdr3_aa: CAWSAGGVFADTQYF

cdr3_length: 15
d_call: .
clone_size: once
v_call: TRBV25-1
j_call: TRBJ1-3
cdr3_nt: TGTGCCAGCAGACTAGAGGGGGTGGGTGGAAACACCATATATTTT
cdr3_aa: CASRLEGVGGNTIYF

cdr3_length: 16
d_call: TRBD2
clone_size: few
v_call: TRBV27
j_call: TRBJ2-2
cdr3_nt: TGTGCCAGCAGTTTTCGGCAGGGAGGGATCGGAGGGGAGCTGTTTTTT
cdr3_aa: CASSFRQGGIGGELFF

cdr3_length: 16
d_call: .
clone_size: .
v_call: TRBV5-6
j_call: TRBJ1-2
cdr3_nt: TGTGCCAGCAGCCCTCCAGGGTACTTCTCATATAATGGCTACACCTTC
cdr3_aa: CASSPPGYFSYNGYTF

cdr3_length: 15
d_call: .
clone_size: .
v_call: TRBV7-8
j_call: TRBJ2-4
cdr3_nt: TGTGCCAGCAGCTTGGGGGCGACGGCCAAAAACATTCAGTACTTC
cdr3_aa: CASSLGATAKNIQYF

cdr3_length: 16
d_call: TRBD2
clone_size: once
v_call: TRBV9
j_call: TRBJ2-1
cdr3_nt: TGTGCCAGCAGCGTACCTAGCGGACCCGAGGGGAATGAGCAGTTCTTC
cdr3_aa: CASSVPSGPEGNEQFF

cdr3_length: 12
d_call: .
clone_size: .
v_call: TRBV4-1
j_call: TRBJ1-1
cdr3_nt: TGCGCCAGCAGCCAGGGGAGCACTGAAGCTTTCTTT
cdr3_aa: CASSQGSTEAFF

cdr3_length: 20
d_call: TRBD2
clone_size: .
v_call: TRBV4-2
j_call: TRBJ2-1
cdr3_nt: TGTGCCAGCAGCCCCCCCGGGCGCACTAGCGGCTGTCCTGGCTACAATGAGCAGTTCTTC
cdr3_aa: CASSPPGRTSGCPGYNEQFF

cdr3_length: 16
d_call: TRBD2
clone_size: .
v_call: TRBV18
j_call: TRBJ2-1
cdr3_nt: TGTGCCAGCTCACCATCTCTAGCGGACCCCTACAATGAGCAGTTCTTC
cdr3_aa: CASSPSLADPYNEQFF

cdr3_length: 16
d_call: TRBD2
clone_size: once
v_call: TRBV5-1
j_call: TRBJ2-3
cdr3_nt: TGCGCCAGCAGCTTGGGAGTAGCGGGGTCCACAGATACGCAGTATTTT
cdr3_aa: CASSLGVAGSTDTQYF

cdr3_length: 13
d_call: .
clone_size: .
v_call: TRBV7-2
j_call: TRBJ2-1
cdr3_nt: TGTGCCAGCAGCTTAGGCAGGTACAATGAGCAGTTCTTC
cdr3_aa: CASSLGRYNEQFF